This T cell receptor (beta chain) was captured by sequencing in a study of blood T cell repertoires in COVID-19. Looking at the study overall: The United States, Italy and Spain supplied acute and convalescent COVID-19 samples. T cells, B-cell-depleted T cells, or PBMCs supplied cDNA or gDNA.

Germline V gene data show CDR1 as SEHNR and CDR2 as FQNEAQ (reference sequence). The CDR3 runs 15 residues. The ends lost 3 bases at V and 5 bases at J; junction bases unmatched: 2. In the original workflow: Scientists estimated how many nucleated cells there were by amplifying reference gene primers. Generated by immunoSEQ multiplex PCR, the TCRdb table keeps only in-frame clones and is missing some. V and J calls and clone size are those listed in that table; D and trimming were worked out from the DNA. Among approximately 89,000 clones, more than 70% were seen once, and the ten largest hold roughly 15%.

Sequenced sample: peripheral blood. This chain joins TRBV7-9 and TRBJ2-1; 12 bases match TRBD2. The receptor comes from a woman between 65 and 79 years old with acute or convalescent COVID-19. Here the CDR3 reads CASSFRLAGDNEQFF. The CDR3 bases are TGTGCCAGCAGCTTCCGACTAGCGGGGGACAATGAGCAGTTCTTC.